The 19 T cell receptor beta chains reported below all come from one sample, sequenced in a study of shared clonotypes between healthy human individuals. This table comes from immunoSEQ multiplex PCR, and its TCRdb copy is limited to in-frame clones, with some not included. The data contain a few million clones, more than 90% of them seen just once; the ten biggest clones take up 0.14%. Sequenced sample: naive CD4+ T cells sorted from blood. Subset of the sample: CD45RA+ positively selected. All receptors come from a man aged 18 to 29 in good health.

V is TRBV27 and J is TRBJ2-1; TRBD1 matches at 9 bases. Trimming removed 6 bases from V and 5 bases from J; junction bases left unmatched: 11. The V gene's germline CDR1 is MNHEY and CDR2 SMNVEV (reference sequence). This CDR3 has 16 amino acids. The CDR3 region is CASRERGRTGDNEQFF. The CDR3 DNA reads as TGTGCCAGCAGAGAACGAGGGCGGACAGGGGACAATGAGCAGTTCTTC.

This clone has a single count. V usage is TRBV30 and J usage is TRBJ2-1; D is uncertain. The CDR3 is 13 residues long. Per germline, CDR1 GTSNPN and CDR2 SVGIG (reference sequence). Between the trimmed V and J ends, which lost 7 bases and 0 bases, there was a span of 10 bases. The CDR3 spells CASQERSYNEQFF. The CDR3 nucleotides are TGTGCCTCTCAGGAACGCTCCTACAATGAGCAGTTCTTC.

The rearrangement links TRBV25-1 to TRBJ1-4; 9 nucleotides agree with TRBD1. The CDR3 contains 14 residues. Germline CDR1 and CDR2: MGHDK and SYGVNS. J gave up 5 bases and V 4 bases, and 2 bases lay outside the gene matches. CDR3 sequence reads: CASSAGQGNEKLFF. In DNA form, the CDR3 reads TGTGCCAGCAGTGCCGGACAGGGGAATGAAAAACTGTTTTTT. The variable domain in full, completed from reference TRBV25-1 and TRBJ1-4, reads EADIYQTPRYLVIGTGKKITLECSQTMGHDKMYWYQQDPGMELHLIHYSYGVNSTEKGDLSSESTVSRIRTEHFPLTLESARPSHTSQYLCASSAGQGNEKLFFGSGTQLSVL.

V and J are TRBV5-1 and TRBJ2-7; possibly TRBD1 or TRBD2 for D (6 bases each). The CDR3 length is 12 residues. V lost 4 bases, J lost 6 bases, and 11 bases lay in between. In germline, CDR1 is SGHRS, CDR2 YFSETQ. The CDR3 nucleotides are TGCGCCAGCAGCCGCGAGGGGGGCGAGCAGTACTTC. Its protein product is CASSREGGEQYF.

This clone was counted between two and nine times. V and J are TRBV30 and TRBJ1-5; D is perhaps TRBD1 (6 bases). Trimming removed 0 bases at V and 1 base at J, with 13 bases between. Germline CDR1 reads GTSNPN; CDR2 reads SVGIG (reference sequence). There are 16 residues in the CDR3. CDR3 amino acids: CAWSVLGRGSNQPQHF. The DNA of the CDR3 is TGTGCCTGGAGTGTACTGGGTAGGGGGAGCAATCAGCCCCAGCATTTT.

V is TRBV2 and J is TRBJ1-6, with D tentatively TRBD1 (6 bases). The CDR3 is made up of 14 amino acids. V gave up 6 bases and J gave up 6 bases, with 12 bases separating them. Germline loops: CDR1 SNHLY, CDR2 FYNNEI. The CDR3: CASSAGQPNSPLHF. The CDR3 DNA is TGTGCCAGCAGCGCGGGACAACCTAATTCACCCCTCCACTTT.

Here the CDR3 reads CAIRPGTGGVGTGELFF. The CDR3 bases are TGTGCCATCAGGCCCGGGACAGGGGGCGTCGGCACCGGGGAGCTGTTTTTT. J is TRBJ2-2 and V is TRBV10-3; 12 nucleotides agree with TRBD1. Germline CDR1 and CDR2: ENHRY and SYGVKD. The CDR3 extends over 17 amino acids. Germline trimming cut 6 bases from V and 4 bases from J; bases unmatched to any gene: 9.

The chain is built from TRBV19 and TRBJ1-2; D perhaps matches TRBD1 (6 bases). Per germline, CDR1 LNHDA and CDR2 SQIVND (reference sequence). Trimming pared 0 bases from V and 4 bases from J, leaving 6 bases between. The CDR3 is 13 residues long. The CDR3 region is CASSIEGAYGYTF. CDR3 sequence (DNA): TGTGCCAGTAGTATAGAGGGGGCCTATGGCTACACCTTC.

This sequence joins TRBV28 and TRBJ1-2; D gene uncertain. CDR1 is MDHEN and CDR2 is SYDVKM in the germline V gene. CDR3 size: 12 residues. V dropped 5 bases and J dropped 4 bases, with 8 bases sitting between them. CDR3 nucleotides: TGTGCCAGCAGTGCGACCGCCTATGGCTACACCTTC. It is translated as CASSATAYGYTF.

CDR3: CSVESGPIMGEQYF. The CDR3, as DNA: TGCAGCGTTGAAAGTGGTCCGATTATGGGCGAGCAGTACTTC. The rearrangement uses TRBV29-1 and TRBJ2-7; D unclear. With 2 bases removed from V and 6 bases from J, the gap between germline ends came to 17 bases. Germline V gives CDR1 SQVTM, CDR2 ANQGSEA. The length of the CDR3 is 14 residues.

In regard to this clone: This sample also contains other DNA sequences that code for the same CDR3. The chain combines TRBV5-1 with TRBJ2-1; the D gene is possibly TRBD2 (6 bases). The CDR3 length is 15 residues. Trimming took 0 bases from V and 2 from J, leaving 9 bases between them. CDR1 is SGHRS and CDR2 is YFSETQ in the germline V gene. The CDR3 DNA sequence: TGCGCCAGCAGCTTGGTAGCGGATCCCTACAATGAGCAGTTCTTC. Its protein is CASSLVADPYNEQFF. The full variable domain, rest sourced from reference TRBV5-1 and TRBJ2-1, is KAGVTQTPRYLIKTRGQQVTLSCSPISGHRSVSWYQQTPGQGLQFLFEYFSETQRNKGNFPGRFSGRQFSNSRSEMNVSTLELGDSALYLCASSLVADPYNEQFFGPGTRLTVL.

CDR3 protein: CASSDSGWAGPQHF. CDR3 DNA sequence: TGTGCCAGTAGTGATTCGGGGTGGGCTGGGCCCCAGCATTTT. J is TRBJ1-5 and V is TRBV19; D call uncertain. The CDR3 runs to 14 residues. V was cut by 5 bases and J by 9 bases, with 17 bases left in between. Germline lookup yields CDR1 LNHDA and CDR2 SQIVND (reference sequence).

This chain joins TRBV29-1 and TRBJ2-7; D may be TRBD1 (6 bases). The CDR3 spans 13 residues. V was pared by 6 bases and J by 2 bases, with 14 bases between. Germline V gene data show CDR1 as SQVTM and CDR2 as ANQGSEA. This CDR3 is CSVSQGSAYEQYF. CDR3 bases: TGCAGCGTATCGCAGGGGTCGGCCTACGAGCAGTACTTC.

The gene calls are TRBV11-2 and TRBJ1-1; D unclear. Trimming removed 5 bases from V and 4 bases from J, with 14 bases in between. CDR1 is SGHAT and CDR2 is FQNNGV in the germline V gene. The CDR3 covers 14 residues. The CDR3 nucleotides read TGTGCCAGCAGCCCCCCCTTTCGGGTCACTGAAGCTTTCTTT. It is translated as CASSPPFRVTEAFF.

This clone came up a few times. The CDR3 sequence: CASDIQIEAFF. The CDR3 DNA reads as TGCGCCAGCGACATACAGATTGAAGCTTTCTTT. The chain joins TRBV10-1 to TRBJ1-1; D remains unclear. V lost 8 bases and J 7 bases, leaving 11 bases between the germline ends. Germline V gene data show CDR1 as WNHNN and CDR2 as SYGVQD (reference sequence). There are 11 residues in the CDR3.

The chain combines TRBV28 with TRBJ2-3; 10 positions agree with TRBD1. The CDR3 totals 15 residues. Trimming took 5 bases from V and 5 from J; bases not matched to a gene: 7. Germline CDR1 reads MDHEN; CDR2 reads SYDVKM. CDR3 nucleotides: TGTGCCAGCAGTCCGACAGGGGGCCGGGAAGATACGCAGTATTTT. Its translation is CASSPTGGREDTQYF.

The chain uses TRBV5-4 and TRBJ2-1; D perhaps matches TRBD2 (6 bases). The germline CDR1 and CDR2 sequences are SGHNT and YYREEE (reference sequence). The V end was cut by 0 bases, the J end by 6 bases, with 16 bases between. The CDR3 consists of 16 residues. The CDR3 region is CASSLAGARGFNEQFF. In DNA, the CDR3 is TGTGCCAGCAGCTTGGCCGGGGCCCGGGGGTTCAATGAGCAGTTCTTC.

V usage is TRBV4-2 and J usage is TRBJ2-3; D ambiguous. The CDR3 runs to 15 residues. Per germline, CDR1 LGHNA and CDR2 YNFKEQ. V shed 0 bases and J shed 2 bases, with 9 bases lying between them. Here the CDR3 reads CASSQDWAPTDTQYF. The CDR3 region has the DNA TGTGCCAGCAGCCAAGATTGGGCCCCCACAGATACGCAGTATTTT.

The chain carries TRBV5-4 and TRBJ2-7, with 9 bases lining up with TRBD1. Germline V lookup: CDR1 SGHNT, CDR2 YYREEE (reference sequence). V gave up 3 bases and J gave up 3 bases; unmatched junction bases: 10. The CDR3 consists of 16 residues. The CDR3 region is CASSSLTGTGSYEQYF. The CDR3 region has the DNA TGTGCCAGCAGCTCGCTCACCGGGACAGGGAGCTACGAGCAGTACTTC. Full variable domain (outside the CDR3, taken from reference TRBV5-4 and TRBJ2-7): ETGVTQSPTHLIKTRGQQVTLRCSSQSGHNTVSWYQQALGQGPQFIFQYYREEENGRGNFPPRFSGLQFPNYSSELNVNALELDDSALYLCASSSLTGTGSYEQYFGPGTRLTVT.